This T cell receptor beta chain comes out of a study of identical twins. A word on this clonotype: Since a much larger clone is just one base distant, this may be a read error. No conserved phenylalanine or tryptophan ends this CDR3, so it is likely a read error.

Trimming removed 5 bases from V and 5 bases from J, with 10 bases in between. The CDR3 runs to 12 residues. Per the germline V gene, CDR1 is MNHEY and CDR2 is SMNVEV (reference sequence). A universal primer site arose from template switching, and cDNA bore unique molecular identifiers. TCRdb processed the 5' RACE reads anew with MiXCR; each CDR3 protein has one entry. The repertoire includes some 250,000 distinct CDR3 sequences, 5.5% to 7.5% of them detected once, and about 15% sits in the top ten. This sample also belongs to another study, concerning T cells expressing NK-cell markers. Per that paper: The TCR beta repertoires were obtained from sorted CD3+CD56+NKG2C+, CD3+CD56+NKG2C- and CD3+CD56-NKG2C+ T cells. The study found these clonotypes also leading the CD3+CD56-NKG2C+ fraction in four donors.

Sequences were obtained from CD8+ T cells sorted from blood. The TCR sequence derives from a woman under 30 in good health. The chain is built from TRBV27 and TRBJ2-7; D perhaps matches TRBD1 (6 bases). In DNA form, the CDR3 reads TGTGCCAGCAGTGATACAGGGAACGAGCAGTACTAC. Its protein is CASSDTGNEQYY.